This T cell receptor beta chain was recorded in a study of shared T cell receptors in the human thymus. The germline V gene has CDR1 SQVTM and CDR2 ANQGSEA. This CDR3 is built from 14 residues. The ends were cut back, 6 bases at V and 14 bases at J, with 26 bases in the middle. Clones were read by immunoSEQ multiplex PCR, and TCRdb kept only the in-frame ones, dropping some. The sample has some 700,000 clones; roughly 90% are singletons. This sample also belongs to another study, concerning human thymus T cells. As reported in that work: Resections obtained during corrective heart surgery supplied the thymus tissue.

The TCR comes from a boy in the first two years of life with a congenital heart defect. Sequencing input: thymocytes. The chain couples TRBV29-1 to TRBJ2-1, with D maybe TRBD2 (7 bases). CDR3 DNA sequence: TGCAGCGTCTCGCTGGGACCCGGGAGGAGGGGGGAGTTCTTC. Its protein product is CSVSLGPGRRGEFF.